The 20 T cell receptor beta chains in this list originate from one sample, sequenced in a study of blood T cell repertoires in COVID-19. Data came from immunoSEQ multiplex PCR; TCRdb stores just in-frame clones and leaves some out. The sample shows 210,000 or so clones, roughly 88% of them seen only once. The sample taken for sequencing was peripheral blood. The source is a young man with active or convalescent COVID-19.

This clone was found once. The V and J genes are TRBV27 and TRBJ1-1; 8 bases agree with TRBD1. V lost 5 bases to trimming and J lost 3 bases; unmatched junction nucleotides: 17. Germline V gene data show CDR1 as MNHEY and CDR2 as SMNVEV (reference sequence). CDR3 length: 18 residues. CDR3 nucleotide sequence: TGTGCCAGCAGTGGGACCTCCGGCAGGGGGCGCGGGGACACTGAAGCTTTCTTT. This encodes CASSGTSGRGRGDTEAFF.

This sequence joins TRBV5-1 and TRBJ1-2; 7 bases line up with TRBD1. Per germline, CDR1 SGHRS and CDR2 YFSETQ. This CDR3 region has 14 residues. The junction had 10 bases not matched to a gene; V was cut back by 3 bases and J by 8 bases. DNA for the CDR3: TGCGCCAGCAGCTCAGGACAGGTCTCGTGGGGCTACACCTTC. Encoded protein: CASSSGQVSWGYTF.

The chain couples TRBV7-9 to TRBJ1-6; 10 nucleotides agree with TRBD1. This CDR3 is built from 16 residues. V gave up 5 bases and J gave up 10 bases; unmatched junction bases: 11. Germline assignment: CDR1 SEHNR and CDR2 FQNEAQ (reference sequence). CDR3 coding DNA: TGTGCCAGCAGCGAGGGACAGGGGAACGCTGGATCACCCCTCCACTTT. Its protein product is CASSEGQGNAGSPLHF.

This clone appeared a single time. The chain uses TRBV19 and TRBJ1-4; tentative D call: TRBD1 (6 bases). V was cut by 6 bases and J by 5 bases, with 16 bases left in between. Per the germline V gene, CDR1 is LNHDA and CDR2 is SQIVND (reference sequence). CDR3 length: 15 residues. CDR3 amino acids: CASRNPGHTNEKLFF. As DNA, the CDR3 is TGTGCCAGTAGGAACCCGGGACACACGAATGAAAAACTGTTTTTT. The complete variable domain, with remaining parts taken from reference TRBV19 and TRBJ1-4, reads DGGITQSPKYLFRKEGQNVTLSCEQNLNHDAMYWYRQDPGQGLRLIYYSQIVNDFQKGDIAEGYSVSREKKESFPLTVTSAQKNPTAFYLCASRNPGHTNEKLFFGSGTQLSVL.

The V call is TRBV29-1, the J call TRBJ2-1, with D tentatively TRBD2 (6 bases). Germline values: CDR1 SQVTM, CDR2 ANQGSEA. V shed 7 bases and J shed 2 bases, with 12 bases lying between them. There are 13 residues in the CDR3. The CDR3 here is CSGTKVAYNEQFF. CDR3 in DNA: TGCAGCGGGACTAAGGTTGCCTACAATGAGCAGTTCTTC.

The CDR3 region is CASSPRQGIGEQYF. As DNA, the CDR3 is TGTGCCAGCTCTCCCCGACAGGGAATAGGCGAGCAGTACTTC. The rearrangement joins TRBV18 to TRBJ2-7; 7 bases fit TRBD1. Germline trimming cut 6 bases from V and 6 bases from J; bases unmatched to any gene: 11. The CDR3 covers 14 residues. From germline, CDR1 is KGHSH and CDR2 LQKENI.

The V gene is TRBV6-5, the J gene TRBJ1-1; no clear D gene. CDR1 is MNHEY, CDR2 SVGAGI, per germline. V dropped 6 bases and J dropped 2 bases, with 13 bases sitting between them. The CDR3 consists of 14 residues. The CDR3 reads CASSQDGVNTEAFF. In DNA, the CDR3 is TGTGCCAGCAGCCAGGACGGGGTTAACACTGAAGCTTTCTTT.

The chain recombines TRBV10-2 with TRBJ2-3; no reliable D call. With 0 bases removed from V and 2 bases from J, the gap between germline ends came to 9 bases. The CDR3 is made up of 15 amino acids. CDR1 and CDR2 from the germline V gene are WSHSY and SAAADI. In DNA form, the CDR3 reads TGCGCCAGCAGTGAGTCCCCCACACCCACAGATACGCAGTATTTT. It is translated as CASSESPTPTDTQYF.

The gene calls are TRBV2 and TRBJ1-5; D not certain. This CDR3 contains 16 residues. Trimming stripped 6 bases from V and 2 bases from J, with 17 bases between. Per germline, CDR1 SNHLY and CDR2 FYNNEI. In DNA, the CDR3 is TGTGCCAGCAGAGCGGGAGTTTATAGCGGCAATCAGCCCCAGCATTTT. Translated, it gives CASRAGVYSGNQPQHF.

The V and J genes are TRBV6-5 and TRBJ2-3; D uncertain. CDR3 size: 15 residues. Germline V gene lookup returns CDR1 MNHEY and CDR2 SVGAGI. Between the trimmed V and J ends, which lost 5 bases and 0 bases, there was a span of 12 bases. CDR3 loop: CASSRYYSSTDTQYF. The CDR3 DNA reads TGTGCCAGCAGTAGATATTACAGCAGCACAGATACGCAGTATTTT.

J is TRBJ1-2 and V is TRBV10-3, with D possibly matching TRBD1 (6 bases). V lost 4 bases and J lost 8, with 14 bases in between. Germline CDR1 reads ENHRY; CDR2 reads SYGVKD. This CDR3 has 13 amino acids. CDR3 loop: CAISADSESGYTF. The CDR3 DNA is TGTGCCATCAGTGCGGACAGCGAGAGCGGCTACACCTTC.

The chain combines TRBV10-2 with TRBJ2-1, with 7 nucleotides matching TRBD1. CDR3 length: 13 amino acids. V shed 6 bases and J 10 bases; nucleotides not matched to a gene: 9. CDR1 and CDR2 from the germline V gene are WSHSY and SAAADI. The CDR3 loop is CASRDNRGREQFF. Here the CDR3 DNA reads TGCGCCAGCAGAGATAACAGGGGTCGCGAGCAGTTCTTC.

The table lists this clone with a count of one. V gene TRBV28 combines with J gene TRBJ1-6, with D possibly being TRBD1 (5 bases). Germline CDR1 is MDHEN and CDR2 is SYDVKM. Trimming cost V 7 bases and J 10 bases, with 14 bases left between them. CDR3 length equals 13 residues. The CDR3 DNA follows: TGTGCCAGCACCGGCAGGGCACGATCACCCCTCCACTTT. Its protein is CASTGRARSPLHF.

The rearrangement uses TRBV11-2 and TRBJ2-1; no definite D call. V was shortened by 0 bases and J by 5 bases, with 11 bases between the two germline ends. The CDR3 runs 15 residues. Germline assignment: CDR1 SGHAT and CDR2 FQNNGV. The CDR3 is CASSLEGFTDNEQFF. The DNA of the CDR3 is TGTGCCAGCAGCTTAGAAGGCTTTACAGACAATGAGCAGTTCTTC.

The genes are TRBV11-1 and TRBJ1-4; D ambiguous. The V gene lost 5 bases and the J gene lost 3 bases, with 16 bases spanning the gap. The CDR3 contains 16 residues. The germline V gene has CDR1 SGHAT and CDR2 FQDESV (reference sequence). CDR3 residues: CASSPLSGEANEKLFF. The CDR3 region has the DNA TGTGCCAGCAGCCCCCTTTCGGGAGAGGCTAATGAAAAACTGTTTTTT.

This clone was detected only a few times. The chain recombines TRBV3-1 (or the pseudogene TRBV3-2) with TRBJ2-7, with TRBD2 matching 8 bases. This CDR3 has 15 residues. Germline loops: CDR1 LGHDT, CDR2 YNNKEL (reference sequence). The V gene end was trimmed by 5 bases and the J gene end by 6 bases; junction bases not matched to a gene: 12. CDR3 nucleotide sequence: TGTGCCAGCAGCTCCACGGGGGGGAGATTAGGCGAGCAGTACTTC. Its protein product is CASSSTGGRLGEQYF.

The V gene is TRBV6-2 or TRBV6-3, the J gene TRBJ2-4; D ambiguous. The CDR3 sequence is 15 residues long. V lost 0 bases and J lost 8, with 14 bases in between. Germline V lookup: CDR1 MNHEY, CDR2 SVGEGT. The CDR3 DNA follows: TGTGCCAGCAGTTACTCACGGGTGACCTCGGACATTCAGTACTTC. Its protein is CASSYSRVTSDIQYF.

The rearrangement joins TRBV11-2 to TRBJ2-2; 7 bases fit TRBD1. The J segment lost 6 bases and the V segment lost 6 bases, leaving 10 bases of the junction unmatched. CDR3 length: 15 residues. CDR1 is SGHAT, CDR2 FQNNGV, per germline. Written as DNA, the CDR3 is TGTGCCAGCAGACCGGGACAGAGCTTCTCCGGGGAGCTGTTTTTT. Amino acids: CASRPGQSFSGELFF.

Only one count was recorded for this clone. The chain carries TRBV10-2 and TRBJ1-1; a possible D gene is TRBD1 (5 bases). This CDR3 region has 13 residues. The V and J ends lost 5 bases and 1 base respectively, with 8 bases between them. Germline V gene lookup returns CDR1 WSHSY and CDR2 SAAADI. In DNA, the CDR3 is TGCGCCAGCAGTCTCGGACAGAACACTGAAGCTTTCTTT. Its protein product is CASSLGQNTEAFF.

The V call is TRBV30, the J call TRBJ1-2; D is perhaps TRBD1 (6 bases). This CDR3 is built from 14 residues. V was shortened by 2 bases and J by 0 bases, with 10 bases between the two germline ends. CDR1 GTSNPN and CDR2 SVGIG come from the germline V gene (reference sequence). The CDR3 loop reads CAWSYREANYGYTF. The CDR3 DNA reads TGTGCCTGGAGTTACAGGGAAGCTAACTATGGCTACACCTTC.